A selection of T cell receptor beta chains follows, all from one sample in a study of early T cells in non-severe SARS-CoV-2 infection. TCRdb used MiXCR to reprocess the 5' RACE reads, holding one entry per CDR3 protein. Among tens of thousands of distinct CDR3 sequences listed, more than 13% were seen once. The sequencing input was whole blood. The receptors come from an adult who was a healthcare worker with PCR-confirmed SARS-CoV-2 infection or an uninfected control (not recorded which). Each CDR3 is given with its conserved first and last residue. Each record gives: clone size, V gene, D gene, J gene, CDR3 DNA, CDR3 protein. The D gene is left open where the match is weak. Part of the rows lack a size; the others show once, few, many or a class for expanded clones.

few	TRBV13	.	TRBJ1-2	TGTGCCAGCACCTACTGGGGCCGCGGCGTAGTCTACACCTTC	CASTYWGRGVVYTF
.	TRBV7-9	.	TRBJ2-5	TGTGCCAGCAGCTTAAGGCCAGAACAAGAGACCCAGTACTTC	CASSLRPEQETQYF
.	TRBV20-1	TRBD2	TRBJ2-5	TGCAGTGCTAGTTCAGAGGGCGGCGGGGGTATAGAGACCCAGTACTTC	CSASSEGGGGIETQYF
few	TRBV6-4	TRBD2	TRBJ2-5	TGTGCCAGCAGTGAGACCTCTAGCGGGGGGCAAGAGACCCAGTACTTC	CASSETSSGGQETQYF
few	TRBV7-6	.	TRBJ1-2	TGTGCCAGCAGCTTAGCCGGGGGAGACTATGGCTACACCTTC	CASSLAGGDYGYTF
.	TRBV29-1	.	TRBJ2-2	TGCAGCGTTGAAGAGGGATGGGGCGGGGAGCTGTTTTTT	CSVEEGWGGELFF
.	TRBV30	.	TRBJ1-5	TGTGCCTGGGGGGGCTTCAATCAGCCCCAGCATTTT	CAWGGFNQPQHF
few	TRBV7-2	.	TRBJ2-3	TGTGCCAGCAGCTTCGACAGAAGCACAGATACGCAGTATTTT	CASSFDRSTDTQYF
many	TRBV7-9	TRBD1	TRBJ2-1	TGTGCCAGCAGCTCGGACAGGCCTAATGAGCAGTTCTTC	CASSSDRPNEQFF
.	TRBV7-9	.	TRBJ2-3	TGTGCCAGCAGCTTATGGGGACAGGGCTGGCTAGCGGGGAACCCAGATACGCAGTATTTT	CASSLWGQGWLAGNPDTQYF
.	TRBV29-1	.	TRBJ2-3	TGCAGCGTCCAAGAGGGGACAGATACGCAGTATTTT	CSVQEGTDTQYF
few	TRBV28	.	TRBJ2-3	TGTGCCAGCAGTTCCACCGCCGACAGTGCTAGCACAGATACGCAGTATTTT	CASSSTADSASTDTQYF
.	TRBV6-2/TRBV6-3	TRBD1	TRBJ1-2	TGTGCCAGCAGGAGGACAGGGGGCCGAGGAGGCTACACCTTC	CASRRTGGRGGYTF
few	TRBV12-2	.	TRBJ1-1	TGTGCAAGTCGCTCTAGCAGGGGCGGGTACACTGAAGCTTTCTTT	CASRSSRGGYTEAFF
.	TRBV19	.	TRBJ2-2	TGTGCCAGTGCTAAGGGGGTCACCGGGGAGCTGTTTTTT	CASAKGVTGELFF
many	TRBV5-6	.	TRBJ2-5	TGTGCCAGCAGCTTGGGGCCTTCAGGGAACCAAGAGACCCAGTACTTC	CASSLGPSGNQETQYF
few	TRBV12-3/TRBV12-4	.	TRBJ2-1	TGTGCCAGCAGCCGGGGACGGCCCAATGAGCAGTTCTTC	CASSRGRPNEQFF
.	TRBV5-1	.	TRBJ1-5	TGCGCCAGCAGCTTGGGGGCTGAAAACAATCAGCCCCAGCATTTT	CASSLGAENNQPQHF
few	TRBV7-9	.	TRBJ1-2	TGTGCCAGCAGCCCCATGGCAGGGGCCCTCTACTATGGCTACACCTTC	CASSPMAGALYYGYTF
few	TRBV6-6	TRBD1	TRBJ1-2	TGTGCCAGCAGACCTGGACAGGGGGCGCGAGGCTACACCTTC	CASRPGQGARGYTF
many	TRBV6-2/TRBV6-3	.	TRBJ2-5	TGTGCCAGCAGGACCGGGTCAGAGACCCAGTACTTC	CASRTGSETQYF
.	TRBV5-1	TRBD1	TRBJ1-1	TGCGCCAGCAGCCCGGGACAGGGAAATGAAGCTTTCTTT	CASSPGQGNEAFF
few	TRBV7-9	.	TRBJ1-4	TGTGCCAGCAGCTTATTTTATGAAAAACTGTTTTTT	CASSLFYEKLFF
few	TRBV20-1	.	TRBJ2-2	TGCAGTGCTAGAGATCGGCTGGGGGCCAACACCGGGGAGCTGTTTTTT	CSARDRLGANTGELFF
.	TRBV20-1	TRBD2	TRBJ2-5	TGCAGTGCTAGACCCCGACTAGCGGGGGGGGTGGAGACCCAGTACTTC	CSARPRLAGGVETQYF
.	TRBV11-2	TRBD1	TRBJ1-1	TGTGCCAGCAGCCGCCTCCGGGACAGACGAGAAGCTTTCTTT	CASSRLRDRREAFF
.	TRBV20-1	.	TRBJ2-1	TGCAGTGCTAGCACCGACGCCCGCTCCTACAATGAGCAGTTCTTC	CSASTDARSYNEQFF
.	TRBV6-1	TRBD1	TRBJ2-1	TGTGCCAGCAGTGAATCAAGACAGGGGCCCGTCGATGAGCAGTTCTTC	CASSESRQGPVDEQFF
.	TRBV5-6	.	TRBJ2-1	TGTGCCAGCAGCTCCCGGGACATATACAATGAGCAGTTCTTC	CASSSRDIYNEQFF
.	TRBV29-1	.	TRBJ1-2	TGCAGCGTTCTTAGGGACCAAAACTATGGCTACACCTTC	CSVLRDQNYGYTF
few	TRBV29-1	.	TRBJ1-3	TGCAGCGCGGCGACTAGGCCTTCTGGAAACACCATATATTTT	CSAATRPSGNTIYF
.	TRBV20-1	.	TRBJ1-2	TGCAGTGCCAGGGTGGGGGGCTATGGCTACACCTTC	CSARVGGYGYTF
.	TRBV5-1	TRBD2	TRBJ2-1	TGCGCCAGCAGCTTGGCGGGACTAGCGGGGGGAGATGAGCAGTTCTTC	CASSLAGLAGGDEQFF
few	TRBV7-9	TRBD2	TRBJ2-3	TGTGCCAGCAGTCCTAGCGGAGACCGCACAGATACGCAGTATTTT	CASSPSGDRTDTQYF
.	TRBV9	.	TRBJ2-5	TGTGCCAGCAGCGCTACCGGGACACTACAAGAGACCCAGTACTTC	CASSATGTLQETQYF
.	TRBV29-1	TRBD1	TRBJ2-7	TGCAGCGTTGAAGGGGGACAGACCTCTCCCTACGAGCAGTACTTC	CSVEGGQTSPYEQYF
few	TRBV20-1	.	TRBJ2-3	TGCAGTGCTAGTCCCCGCACAGATACGCAGTATTTT	CSASPRTDTQYF
.	TRBV7-2	.	TRBJ1-6	TGTGCCAGCAGCGCCGGATTCTTAGGGGCACCCCTCCACTTT	CASSAGFLGAPLHF
.	TRBV2	.	TRBJ2-3	TGTGCCAGCAGTGGTGATATGACCACAGATACGCAGTATTTT	CASSGDMTTDTQYF
.	TRBV5-1	TRBD2	TRBJ2-3	TGCGCCAGCAGCTTGGACCTAGCGGGGGGTACGCAGTATTTT	CASSLDLAGGTQYF
once	TRBV6-1	.	TRBJ2-6	TGTGCCAGCAGTGAAACTGGGGCCAACGTCCTGACTTTC	CASSETGANVLTF
.	TRBV6-2/TRBV6-3	.	TRBJ2-7	TGTGCCAGCTCATTCAGCGTAACCTACGAGCAGTACTTC	CASSFSVTYEQYF
few	TRBV29-1	.	TRBJ2-5	TGCAGCGTTGAAGATCTGGTGGTTGGGGAGACCCAGTACTTC	CSVEDLVVGETQYF
many	TRBV7-8	.	TRBJ1-1	TGTGCCAGCAGCCAGGGGACTGAAGCTTTCTTT	CASSQGTEAFF
.	TRBV20-1	.	TRBJ2-7	TGCAGTGCTAACAGGGCAGCTACTTACGAGCAGTACTTC	CSANRAATYEQYF
many	TRBV4-3	.	TRBJ2-2	TGCGCCAGCAGCCGCGGCCGGTCAGTAACCGGGGAGCTGTTTTTT	CASSRGRSVTGELFF
few	TRBV11-2	.	TRBJ2-2	TGTGCCAGCAGCTTAGGTCCGGGGACGGCCACCGGGGAGCTGTTTTTT	CASSLGPGTATGELFF
.	TRBV7-9	TRBD2	TRBJ2-7	TGTGCCAGCAGCTTCCCAGCGGGGGGAACAAGCTACGAGCAGTACTTC	CASSFPAGGTSYEQYF
many	TRBV4-3	.	TRBJ1-2	TGCGCCAGCAGCCGGGGGTCCAACTATGGCTACACCTTC	CASSRGSNYGYTF
few	TRBV30	.	TRBJ2-7	TGTGCCTGGACTAGGTCCTACGAGCAGTACTTC	CAWTRSYEQYF
few	TRBV14	TRBD1	TRBJ2-7	TGTGCCAGCAGCTATCGGACAGGGGGCTTGCTTTTTCGAGACGAGCAGTACTTC	CASSYRTGGLLFRDEQYF
many	TRBV11-2	.	TRBJ1-1	TGTGCCAGCAGCTTCAACAGGGACACTGAAGCTTTCTTT	CASSFNRDTEAFF
.	TRBV6-2/TRBV6-3	TRBD2	TRBJ2-1	TGTGCCAGCAGTTTCCTAGCGGGGAGCTCCTACAATGAGCAGTTCTTC	CASSFLAGSSYNEQFF
many	TRBV11-2	TRBD2	TRBJ2-3	TGTGCCAGCAGCTTAGACGGGGGGGCCGCTAGCACAGATACGCAGTATTTT	CASSLDGGAASTDTQYF